This T cell receptor beta chain comes out of a study of blood T cell repertoires in COVID-19. Across the study: COVID-19 samples collected from the United States, Italy and Spain covered acute and convalescent phases. PBMCs, B-cell-depleted T cells, or T cells provided the cDNA or gDNA that made up the material.

This CDR3 has 15 amino acids. The germline V gene encodes CDR1 MRHNA and CDR2 SNTAGT. With V trimmed by 7 bases and J by 4 bases, 9 bases remained unmatched. Data came from immunoSEQ multiplex PCR; TCRdb stores just in-frame clones and leaves some out. The sample lists over 85,000 clones, about 90% occurring once. The source material was peripheral blood. The origin of this receptor is a woman aged 45-65 years with COVID-19, enrolled during active disease. The chain employs TRBV6-4 and TRBJ2-7; 11 nucleotides line up with TRBD1. Written as DNA, the CDR3 is TGTGCCAGCAATCCCGCCGGACAGGGGGCGTACGAGCAGTACTTC. Protein sequence: CASNPAGQGAYEQYF.